Given below is one T cell receptor beta chain in context. The clone's antigen remains unknown. Base qualities were left out, and no much larger clone turns up one base away. The CDR3 runs 16 amino acids, cysteine and phenylalanine included. Just CDR3 DNA is preserved here, 48 bases in frame from base 1. Germline trimming: 0 bases from V, 0 bases from J; junction bases outside gene matches: 1. The germline V gene gives CDR1 as SGDLS and CDR2 as YYNGEE. In total, approximately 700 healthy bone marrow donors made up the cohort. All cohort members were sampled while nominally healthy, although unrecorded immune exposures were likely present. The donor tested CMV seropositive and was one of the 289 seropositive cohort members. A peripheral blood sample was provided by each donor, and peripheral blood mononuclear cells were used for TCR beta sequencing. Genomic DNA was extracted from the blood cell samples with the Qiagen DNeasy Blood Extraction Kit.

The sample comes from a study of cytomegalovirus exposure and HLA in healthy donors (dated by TCRdb to between 2016 and 2019). Background for the entire study: According to an earlier analysis of 587 of the donors, about 179 million T cells yielded 120 million or so unique TCR beta sequences and approximately 280 Gb of sequence data. HLA typing included class I and class II loci at four-digit resolution. To decide whether each TCR beta V gene segment behaved as functional or pseudogenic, an earlier analysis of 587 of the donors relied on high-throughput TCR beta sequencing. A later analysis re-analyzed previously published TCR beta repertoires from 666 donors and added high-resolution HLA genotyping to study TCR occurrence patterns. Genome-wide SNP genotypes for about 65% of the roughly 700 donors were used in a later genetic analysis, which treated that subset as a discovery cohort. The genetic ancestry cluster associated with self-reported Caucasian donors included about 84% of the 398 genotyped donors. The number of typed donors differed by locus: roughly 629-640 for A, B, C, DRB1 and DQB1; some 540 for DQA1; 606 for DPA1; and some 470 for DPB1. Alongside the repertoire data, information on donor age, sex, ethnicity and CMV serostatus was compiled. Approximately 330 gigabases of sequencing data and 70 million to 95 million unique TCR sequences made up an early release that covered several hundred HLA-typed donors. The study was designed to test whether signatures of past pathogen exposure could be identified by cataloging public T cell receptors. A separate validation cohort of roughly 110 different subjects was used in addition to the 666-subject first cohort. High-throughput TCR immunosequencing, statistical association of individual TCRs with disease status, and machine learning were combined to predict cytomegalovirus infection status. All discovery cohort repertoires had been generated on a single sequencing platform. The study profiled the T cell repertoires of about 720 subjects by immunosequencing and related them to cytomegalovirus serostatus. A handful of DR-DQ haplotypes were treated as single units for association and clustering because of strong linkage in the cohort. The later analysis used no new phenotypic data to find candidate immune exposures, relying instead on TCR beta sequences and their occurrence across donors. On average, roughly 240,000 unique TCR beta nucleotide sequences were sequenced per donor among roughly 430 genotyped donors of the cohort, with 15% to 20% of those sequences being non-productive. Here is what the overall study found, with its caveats: In a later analysis, most CMV-associated TCR beta chains were found to appear HLA-restricted, with HLA associations seemingly driven largely by CMV exposure. While some public TCRs were present in many individuals, most TCR sequences turned up only very rarely across donors. Only TCR beta chains were sequenced in this cohort, and the absence of alpha or paired-chain data limited detectable features. Strong co-occurrence of HLA alleles, especially DR and DQ, made assigning TCR associations to individual alleles difficult. An association between a missense DCLRE1C variant and V-gene and J-gene trimming of TCR beta chains was found in a later genetic analysis and replicated in an independent cohort. Some IMGT-functional V segments, including TRBV6-2 and TRBV6-3, could not be told apart with the 87-base-pair reads, so those segments were excluded. It was suggested by the authors that the approach could potentially be generalized to other disease states and immunological phenotypes. Because some donors lacked HLA typing at each locus, the association tests relied only on the typed subset. In a later analysis, HLA-associated TCR beta chains showed more clonal expansion and lower generation probabilities than non-associated chains that were equally common. CMV serostatus was the only immune exposure information available for the cohort. Correlated functional status among segregating V segments might be attributable to linkage disequilibrium, but an unknown experimental factor could not be ruled out. The classifier was reported to diagnose cytomegalovirus status with high specificity and sensitivity in both the original and validation cohorts. A few of the identified cytomegalovirus-associated TCR beta chains were confirmed in vitro to be specific for cytomegalovirus antigens. At a false discovery rate of 0.05, a later analysis linked approximately 18,000 TCR beta sequences to specific HLA alleles. Broadly in line with IMGT annotations, most TCR beta V segments showed up in productive rearrangements about 90% or about 30% of the time in an earlier analysis of around 550 of the donors. A later analysis found that TCR association rates varied across HLA loci, with DRB1 alleles showing the most associated TCRs and HLA-C alleles the fewest. Several of the top co-occurrence clusters appeared to be linked to parvovirus B19, influenza, CMV and Epstein-Barr virus, according to a later analysis. A further reported finding was that TCR beta sequences accurately predicted the HLA-A and HLA-B alleles for most subjects in the first cohort. Roughly uniform sequencing depth across donors was assumed in presence/absence analyses, although this assumption may not hold. A later genetic analysis reported fewer N-insertions in productive TCRs among donors in an Asian-associated ancestry cluster than the approximately 670-donor mean. The study gave a list of over 150 TCR beta chains associated with cytomegalovirus. About 15 rarely observed V segments, including chromosome 9 orphons, were excluded from the earlier analysis of several hundred of the donors because counts were too low. A group of highly shared sequence variants was considered likely to be a technical artifact of the sequencing pipeline.

Library creation used the immunoSEQ multiplex PCR assay. For the multiplex PCR, a mixture combining 60 forward primers for TCR Vbeta segments and 13 reverse primers for TCR Jbeta segments was used. The CDR3 region of rearranged TCR beta genes was amplified from genomic DNA with a multiplex PCR assay. On the Illumina HiSeq System, the amplified TCR beta libraries were sequenced as 87-base-pair reads. Turning to the authors' computational methods: Across the 670 or so repertoires, a later analysis counted roughly 84 million unique TCR beta chains, approximately 10 million of which were shared by at least two donors. A nearest-neighbor algorithm error-corrected the raw reads and collapsed the reads into unique sequences, merging closely related sequences to remove PCR and sequencing errors. CDR3 sequences were aligned to IMGT reference sequences to assign V, D and J gene segments. For a sequence to be retained, a match of at least six nucleotides to both a V gene segment and a J gene segment was required. Rearrangements were called productive when the CDR3 lacked stop codons and stayed in frame with V and J; all others were non-productive. CDR3 was defined by IMGT convention, running from the second conserved V-encoded cysteine to the conserved J-encoded phenylalanine. The earlier analysis of some 550 of the donors excluded any sequence lacking an unambiguous match to a single V gene segment. An earlier analysis of 587 of the donors classified V segments as functional when productive rearrangements were above 56.7% and as segregating when the standard deviation between donors was above 5%. A statistical classification framework was built for diagnosing cytomegalovirus status from the catalog of TCR beta chain sequences. A later analysis assigned V and J genes by comparing TCR nucleotide sequences with IMGT/GENE-DB human TR gene sequences. Using the TCRdist pipeline, a later analysis assigned CDR3 sequences along with most-parsimonious VDJ recombination scenarios. In a later analysis, every TCR beta chain was defined by the combination of its CDR3 amino acid sequence and its V-gene family, and reads without a unique V-gene family were dropped. A later analysis removed several hundred highly shared, low-generation-probability nucleotide sequences to deal with suspected cross-contamination and a sequencing artifact. A later analysis calculated a clonal expansion index for each public chain from normalized within-repertoire ranks of inferred template counts. In a later analysis, generation probabilities were computed using a VDJ recombination model fitted to out-of-frame rearrangements, and the results were checked against IGoR. A later analysis scored TCR-TCR, TCR-HLA and TCR-CMV co-occurrence with hypergeometric tests, applying a repertoire-size bias correction to TCR pairs. To estimate false discovery rates, a later analysis permuted the HLA or CMV assignments 20 times. In a later analysis, co-occurring TCRs were grouped with DBSCAN, and TCRdist sequence similarity was added when clustering was performed within HLA-allele-positive subsets. Repertoires with fewer than 30,000 or more than 120,000 public chains were left out of co-occurrence clustering, as were five repertoires with anomalous nucleotide sharing. The immuneACCESS repertoire file appears here via TCRdb, limited to in-frame rearrangements. These files lack a portion of the clones; in checked studies, under half of the deficit traces to unresolved V genes, and the cause of the others is not known. The DNA gave D and trimming, while V, J and clone size come from that table. This sample holds 97,000 or so clones; 77% were observed only once. The biggest ten clones account for roughly 9.6% of the sample.

The sample comprised PBMCs. The chain joins TRBV9 to TRBJ2-7; 12 bases in the junction line up with TRBD2. The sequence was collected from a male donor in good health and CMV-seropositive. The CDR3 loop reads CASSVGGLAGSYEQYF. The bases are TGTGCCAGCAGCGTAGGGGGACTAGCGGGCTCCTACGAGCAGTACTTC.